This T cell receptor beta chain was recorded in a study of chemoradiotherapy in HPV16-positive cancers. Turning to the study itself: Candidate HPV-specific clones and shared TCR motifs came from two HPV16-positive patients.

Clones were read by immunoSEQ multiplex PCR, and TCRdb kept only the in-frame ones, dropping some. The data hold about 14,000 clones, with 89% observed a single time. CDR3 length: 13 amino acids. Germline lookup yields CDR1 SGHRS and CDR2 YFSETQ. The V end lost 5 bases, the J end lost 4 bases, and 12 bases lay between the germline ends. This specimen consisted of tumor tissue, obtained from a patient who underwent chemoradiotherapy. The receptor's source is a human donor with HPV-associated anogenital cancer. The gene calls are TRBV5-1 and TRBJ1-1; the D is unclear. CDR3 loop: CASSTTSLTEAFF. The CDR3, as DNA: TGCGCCAGCAGTACCACATCCCTCACTGAAGCTTTCTTT.